Presented here are 14 T cell receptor beta chains from one specimen sequenced in a study of CD8+CD57+ T cells in acquired aplastic anemia. Profiling that covered TCR beta VDJ and CDR3 relied on genomic DNA as its template. MiXCR, applied by TCRdb to the reads, yields one record per CDR3 protein. This sample has about 160,000 distinct CDR3 sequences, with 40% to 55% found just once. Sequencing was done on patients that had shown CD8+CD57+ cell expansion by flow cytometry. The material sequenced was sorted CD4+, CD8+, or CD8+CD57+ T cells (not recorded which) from PBMCs. The receptors stem from a human donor with aplastic anemia.

This clonotype was seen ten or more times. The rearrangement uses TRBV5-1 and TRBJ2-7; D gene uncertain. CDR1 SGHRS and CDR2 YFSETQ come from the germline V gene. This CDR3 spans 13 amino acids. V was clipped by 0 bases and J by 3 bases, with 7 bases between them. CDR3 amino acids: CASSLVGDYEQYF. CDR3 coding DNA: TGCGCCAGCAGCTTGGTTGGGGACTACGAGCAGTACTTC.

V gene TRBV18 combines with J gene TRBJ1-1; D possibly corresponds to TRBD1 (5 bases). Germline lookup yields CDR1 KGHSH and CDR2 LQKENI. CDR3 length: 16 amino acids. Trimming took 4 bases from V and 4 from J, leaving 19 bases between them. DNA for the CDR3: TGTGCCAGCTCACTGGGCACAAGTCAGGGTGGCACTGAAGCTTTCTTT. Its protein product is CASSLGTSQGGTEAFF.

This clonotype occurred many times. V is TRBV20-1 and J is TRBJ2-3, with 9 bases aligning to TRBD2. Germline CDR1 reads DFQATT; CDR2 reads SNEGSKA (reference sequence). The CDR3 runs 14 residues. Trimming removed 2 bases from V and 2 bases from J; junction bases left unmatched: 2. CDR3 region: CSARLAGNTDTQYF. The CDR3 DNA reads as TGCAGTGCTAGACTAGCGGGGAACACAGATACGCAGTATTTT.

The J gene is TRBJ2-3, the V gene TRBV25-1, with TRBD2 matching 7 bases. The CDR3 sequence is 17 residues long. Trimming at V came to 5 bases and at J to 6 bases, leaving 17 bases not matched to a gene. Germline CDR1 is MGHDK and CDR2 is SYGVNS. The CDR3 nucleotides read TGTGCCAGCAGTTCGGGTCGTGGGAGGGCCGGTAGGGATACGCAGTATTTT. Protein product: CASSSGRGRAGRDTQYF.

The chain joins TRBV15 to TRBJ2-7, with D maybe TRBD1 (6 bases). Germline CDR1 is LNHNV and CDR2 is YYDKDF (reference sequence). The CDR3 is 15 residues long. V lost 4 bases and J lost 6, with 19 bases in between. The CDR3 region is CATSNHRVNYCEQYF. The CDR3 DNA sequence: TGTGCCACCAGCAACCACAGGGTCAACTACTGCGAGCAGTACTTC.

In this sample, this clonotype turned up a few times. The chain combines TRBV20-1 with TRBJ2-7; D gene ambiguous. Germline V lookup: CDR1 DFQATT, CDR2 SNEGSKA (reference sequence). Trimming removed 5 bases from V and 7 bases from J, with 21 bases in between. This CDR3 is built from 14 residues. DNA of the CDR3: TGCAGTGCTCCGTTGTCGACCCGTGGACCAGAGCAGTACTTC. Its protein product is CSAPLSTRGPEQYF.

V and J are TRBV19 and TRBJ2-5; tentatively, D is TRBD2 (6 bases). Germline CDR1 reads LNHDA; CDR2 reads SQIVND (reference sequence). This CDR3 spans 16 amino acids. V lost 3 bases to trimming and J lost 4 bases, with 18 bases between them. The CDR3 sequence: CASSMFGRGMGETQYF. The CDR3 DNA reads TGTGCCAGTAGTATGTTCGGGAGAGGGATGGGAGAGACCCAGTACTTC.

This clonotype occurred many times. The gene calls are TRBV7-3 and TRBJ2-1; 8 nucleotides align to TRBD1. V trimming: 0 bases; J trimming: 7 bases; junction bases outside the gene matches: 2. Per germline, CDR1 SGHTA and CDR2 FQGTGA. The CDR3 is made up of 14 amino acids. CDR3 nucleotide sequence: TGTGCCAGCAGCTTAACGGGGGACAGGAATGAGCAGTTCTTC. This translates into CASSLTGDRNEQFF. The variable domain in full, completed from reference TRBV7-3 and TRBJ2-1, reads GAGVSQTPSNKVTEKGKYVELRCDPISGHTALYWYRQSLGQGPEFLIYFQGTGAADDSGLPNDRFFAVRPEGSVSTLKIQRTERGDSAVYLCASSLTGDRNEQFFGPGTRLTVL.

This clonotype has a count of ten or more. The genes are TRBV3-1 and TRBJ2-1, with D possibly being TRBD1 (5 bases). Per germline, CDR1 LGHDT and CDR2 YNNKEL (reference sequence). The V end lost 4 bases, the J end lost 2 bases, and 12 bases lay between the germline ends. CDR3 size: 15 residues. DNA for the CDR3: TGTGCCAGCAGCCTCAAGGGGCAGGCCTACAATGAGCAGTTCTTC. Translation: CASSLKGQAYNEQFF.

This clonotype was counted many times. Relative to the germline gene, one junction end is altered; a read error may explain this. This chain links TRBV12-3 or TRBV12-4 with TRBJ2-1; D gene unclear. CDR3 length equals 15 residues. The CDR3 loop is CASRLQQNRYNEQFF. The DNA for the CDR3 is TGTGCCAGCCGTTTACAGCAAAATAGATACAATGAGCAGTTCTTC.

This clonotype is labeled medium-sized. The rearrangement joins TRBV20-1 to TRBJ1-5; weak D call: TRBD1 (5 bases). Germline V gene data show CDR1 as DFQATT and CDR2 as SNEGSKA (reference sequence). V lost 0 bases, J lost 1 base, and 16 bases lay in between. CDR3 size: 17 residues. CDR3 DNA: TGCAGTGCTAGAGAGAGTATGCGGGCAGGGAGCAATCAGCCCCAGCATTTT. It yields the protein CSARESMRAGSNQPQHF.

The genes are TRBV20-1 and TRBJ2-3; TRBD2 agrees at 13 bases. Germline CDR1 DFQATT, CDR2 SNEGSKA (reference sequence). The CDR3 is 15 amino acids. Trimming at V came to 5 bases and at J to 5 bases, leaving 7 bases not matched to a gene. The CDR3 DNA reads as TGCAGTGCTGAAACTAGCGGGAGGGCGGGAGATACGCAGTATTTT. Protein sequence: CSAETSGRAGDTQYF.

This clonotype was seen many times. The CDR3 sequence: CSARGRGKDTQYF. As DNA, the CDR3 is TGCAGTGCTAGGGGCAGGGGAAAAGATACGCAGTATTTT. The V and J genes are TRBV20-1 and TRBJ2-3, with a weak D call TRBD1 (6 bases). V was cut by 3 bases and J by 5 bases, with 12 bases left in between. The CDR3 runs to 13 residues. CDR1 and CDR2 (germline): DFQATT, SNEGSKA (reference sequence).

The V and J genes are TRBV20-1 and TRBJ1-5; 9 nucleotides line up with TRBD1. The germline CDR1 and CDR2 sequences are DFQATT and SNEGSKA (reference sequence). The CDR3 runs 15 residues. The ends lost 6 bases at V and 3 bases at J; junction bases unmatched: 9. CDR3 sequence: CSAVEGQGLNQPQHF. Here the CDR3 DNA reads TGCAGTGCAGTAGAGGGACAGGGACTCAATCAGCCCCAGCATTTT.